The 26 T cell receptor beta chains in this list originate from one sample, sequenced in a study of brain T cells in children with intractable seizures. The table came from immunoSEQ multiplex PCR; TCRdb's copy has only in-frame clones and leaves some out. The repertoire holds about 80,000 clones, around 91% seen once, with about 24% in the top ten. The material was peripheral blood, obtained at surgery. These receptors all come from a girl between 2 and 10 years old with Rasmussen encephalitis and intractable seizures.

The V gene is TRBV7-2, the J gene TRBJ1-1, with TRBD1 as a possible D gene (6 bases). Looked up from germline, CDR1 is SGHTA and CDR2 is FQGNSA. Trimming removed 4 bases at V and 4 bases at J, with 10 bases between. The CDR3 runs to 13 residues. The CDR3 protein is CASSYDRFTEAFF. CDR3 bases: TGTGCCAGCAGCTACGACAGGTTCACTGAAGCTTTCTTT. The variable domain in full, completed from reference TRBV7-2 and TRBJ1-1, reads GAGVSQSPSNKVTEKGKDVELRCDPISGHTALYWYRQSLGQGLEFLIYFQGNSAPDKSGLPSDRFSAERTGGSVSTLTIQRTQQEDSAVYLCASSYDRFTEAFFGQGTRLTVV.

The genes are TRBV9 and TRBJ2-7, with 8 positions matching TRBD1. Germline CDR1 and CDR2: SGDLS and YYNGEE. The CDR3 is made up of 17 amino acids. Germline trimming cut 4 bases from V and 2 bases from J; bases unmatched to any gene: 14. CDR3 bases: TGTGCCAGCAGCCCATCAACTCAGGGGGCGCAGGCCTACGAGCAGTACTTC. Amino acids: CASSPSTQGAQAYEQYF. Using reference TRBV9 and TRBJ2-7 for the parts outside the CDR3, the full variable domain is DSGVTQTPKHLITATGQRVTLRCSPRSGDLSVYWYQQSLDQGLQFLIQYYNGEERAKGNILERFSAQQFPDLHSELNLSSLELGDSALYFCASSPSTQGAQAYEQYFGPGTRLTVT.

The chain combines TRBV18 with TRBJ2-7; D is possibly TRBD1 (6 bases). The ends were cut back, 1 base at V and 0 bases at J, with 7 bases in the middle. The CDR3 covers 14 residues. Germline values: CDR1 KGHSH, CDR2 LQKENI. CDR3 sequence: CASSPLDSSYEQYF. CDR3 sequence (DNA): TGTGCCAGCTCACCACTGGACAGCTCCTACGAGCAGTACTTC.

The CDR3 region has the DNA TGTGCCAGCTCACCCCTTGGCCCGAACACTGAAGCTTTCTTT. Encoded protein: CASSPLGPNTEAFF. This rearrangement joins TRBV18 to TRBJ1-1; D unclear. Trimming took 3 bases from V and 1 from J, leaving 9 bases between them. CDR1 KGHSH and CDR2 LQKENI come from the germline V gene. This CDR3 is built from 14 residues. The full variable domain, its missing parts supplied by reference TRBV18 and TRBJ1-1, is NAGVMQNPRHLVRRRGQEARLRCSPMKGHSHVYWYRQLPEEGLKFMVYLQKENIIDESGMPKERFSAEFPKEGPSILRIQQVVRGDSAAYFCASSPLGPNTEAFFGQGTRLTVV.

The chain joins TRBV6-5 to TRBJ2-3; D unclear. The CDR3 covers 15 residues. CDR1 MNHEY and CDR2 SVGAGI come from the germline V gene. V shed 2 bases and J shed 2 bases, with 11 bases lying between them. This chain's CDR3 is CASSYGIGTTDTQYF. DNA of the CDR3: TGTGCCAGCAGTTACGGGATCGGAACCACAGATACGCAGTATTTT.

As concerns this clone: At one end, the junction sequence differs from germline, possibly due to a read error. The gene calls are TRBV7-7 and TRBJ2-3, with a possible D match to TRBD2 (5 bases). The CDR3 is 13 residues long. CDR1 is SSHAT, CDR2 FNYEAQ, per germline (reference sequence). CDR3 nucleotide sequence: TGTGCTAGCAGCTTCATAGCGACAGATACGCAGTATTTT. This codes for CASSFIATDTQYF. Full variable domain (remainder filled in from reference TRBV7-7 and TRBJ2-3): GAGVSQSPRYKVTKRGQDVTLRCDPISSHATLYWYQQALGQGPEFLTYFNYEAQPDKSGLPSDRFSAERPEGSISTLTIQRTEQRDSAMYRCASSFIATDTQYFGPGTRLTVL.

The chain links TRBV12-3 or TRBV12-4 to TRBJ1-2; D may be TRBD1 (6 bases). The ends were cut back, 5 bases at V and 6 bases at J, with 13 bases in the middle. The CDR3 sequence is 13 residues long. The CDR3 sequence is CASSPGQRDGYTF. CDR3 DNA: TGTGCCAGCAGTCCCGGACAGAGAGATGGCTACACCTTC.

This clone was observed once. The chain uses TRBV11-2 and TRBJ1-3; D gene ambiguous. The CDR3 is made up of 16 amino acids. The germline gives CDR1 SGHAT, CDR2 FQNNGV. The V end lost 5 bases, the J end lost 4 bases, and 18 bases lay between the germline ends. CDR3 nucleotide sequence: TGTGCCAGCAGCCCCGCTAGGCTGGCAGAAGGAAACACCATATATTTT. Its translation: CASSPARLAEGNTIYF.

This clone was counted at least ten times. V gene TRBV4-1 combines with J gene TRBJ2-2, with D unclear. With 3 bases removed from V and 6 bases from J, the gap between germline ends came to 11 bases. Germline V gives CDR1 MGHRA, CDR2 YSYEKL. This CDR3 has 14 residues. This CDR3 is CASSHNRFPGELFF. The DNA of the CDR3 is TGCGCCAGCAGCCATAATAGGTTCCCCGGGGAGCTGTTTTTT.

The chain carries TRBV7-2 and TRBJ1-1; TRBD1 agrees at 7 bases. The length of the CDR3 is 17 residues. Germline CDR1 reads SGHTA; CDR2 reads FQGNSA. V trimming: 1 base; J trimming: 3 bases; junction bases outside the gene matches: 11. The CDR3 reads CASSLEVYRGLDTEAFF. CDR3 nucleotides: TGTGCCAGCAGCTTAGAAGTATACAGGGGATTGGACACTGAAGCTTTCTTT.

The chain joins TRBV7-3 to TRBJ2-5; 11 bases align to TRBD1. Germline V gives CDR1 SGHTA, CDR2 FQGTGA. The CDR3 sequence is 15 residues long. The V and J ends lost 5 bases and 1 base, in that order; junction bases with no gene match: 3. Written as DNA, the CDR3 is TGTGCCAGCAGCACCGGACAGGGGGCCCAAGAGACCCAGTACTTC. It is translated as CASSTGQGAQETQYF.

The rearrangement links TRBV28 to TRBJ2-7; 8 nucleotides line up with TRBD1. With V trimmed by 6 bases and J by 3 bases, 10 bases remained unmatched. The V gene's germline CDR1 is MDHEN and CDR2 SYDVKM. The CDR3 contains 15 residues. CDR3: CASRPMDRVGYEQYF. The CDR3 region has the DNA TGTGCCAGCAGACCGATGGACAGGGTAGGCTACGAGCAGTACTTC.

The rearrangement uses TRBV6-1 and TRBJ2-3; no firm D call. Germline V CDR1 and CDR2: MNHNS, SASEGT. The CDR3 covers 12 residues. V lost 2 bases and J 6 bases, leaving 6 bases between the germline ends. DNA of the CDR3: TGTGCCAGCAGTGAACCAAGGGATACGCAGTATTTT. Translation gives CASSEPRDTQYF.

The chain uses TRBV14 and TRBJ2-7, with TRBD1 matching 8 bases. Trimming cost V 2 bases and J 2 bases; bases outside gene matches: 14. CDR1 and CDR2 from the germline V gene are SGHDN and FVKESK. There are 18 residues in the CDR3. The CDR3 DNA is TGTGCCAGCAGCCAATTCAAAACCGGGACAGGATTACCCTACGAGCAGTACTTC. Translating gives CASSQFKTGTGLPYEQYF.

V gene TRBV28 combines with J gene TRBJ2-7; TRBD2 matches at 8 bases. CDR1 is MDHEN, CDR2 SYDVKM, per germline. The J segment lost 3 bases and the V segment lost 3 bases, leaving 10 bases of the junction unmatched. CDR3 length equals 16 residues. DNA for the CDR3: TGTGCCAGCAGTTTCGACACTAGCGGCTCCTTCTACGAGCAGTACTTC. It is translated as CASSFDTSGSFYEQYF.

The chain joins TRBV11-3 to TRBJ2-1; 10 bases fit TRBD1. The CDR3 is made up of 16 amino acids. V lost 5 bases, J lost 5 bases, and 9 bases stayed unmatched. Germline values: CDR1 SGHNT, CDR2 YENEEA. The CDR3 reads CASSPAGTGVNNEQFF. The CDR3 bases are TGTGCCAGCAGCCCAGCGGGGACAGGGGTAAACAATGAGCAGTTCTTC.

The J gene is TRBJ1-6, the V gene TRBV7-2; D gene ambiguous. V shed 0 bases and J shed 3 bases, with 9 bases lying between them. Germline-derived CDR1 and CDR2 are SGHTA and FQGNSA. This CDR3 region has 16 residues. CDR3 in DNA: TGTGCCAGCAGCTTAGCAGTCCCCAACTATAATTCACCCCTCCACTTT. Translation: CASSLAVPNYNSPLHF. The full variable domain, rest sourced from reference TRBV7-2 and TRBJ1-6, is GAGVSQSPSNKVTEKGKDVELRCDPISGHTALYWYRQSLGQGLEFLIYFQGNSAPDKSGLPSDRFSAERTGGSVSTLTIQRTQQEDSAVYLCASSLAVPNYNSPLHFGNGTRLTVT.

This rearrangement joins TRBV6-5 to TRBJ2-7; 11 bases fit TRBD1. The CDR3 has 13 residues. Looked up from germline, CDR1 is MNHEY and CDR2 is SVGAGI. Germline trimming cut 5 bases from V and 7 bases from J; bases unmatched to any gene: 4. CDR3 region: CASSLGTGGEQYF. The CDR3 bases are TGTGCCAGCAGTCTGGGGACAGGGGGAGAGCAGTACTTC.

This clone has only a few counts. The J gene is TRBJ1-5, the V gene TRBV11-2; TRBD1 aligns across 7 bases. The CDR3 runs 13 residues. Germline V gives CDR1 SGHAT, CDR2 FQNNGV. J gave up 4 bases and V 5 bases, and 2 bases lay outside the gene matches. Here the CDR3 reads CASSQQGNQPQHF. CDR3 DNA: TGTGCCAGCAGCCAACAGGGGAATCAGCCCCAGCATTTT.

CDR3 DNA: TGTGCCAGCAGCGCAACATCATGGGGCCAAGAGACCCAGTACTTC. This encodes CASSATSWGQETQYF. The rearrangement uses TRBV9 and TRBJ2-5; D remains ambiguous. CDR3 length: 15 residues. Trimming pared 3 bases from V and 1 base from J, leaving 13 bases between. Germline loops: CDR1 SGDLS, CDR2 YYNGEE.

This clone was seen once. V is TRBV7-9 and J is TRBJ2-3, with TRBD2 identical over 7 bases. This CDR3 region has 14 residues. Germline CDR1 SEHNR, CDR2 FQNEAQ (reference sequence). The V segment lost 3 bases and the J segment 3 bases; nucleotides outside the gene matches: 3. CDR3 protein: CASSFGGGTDTQYF. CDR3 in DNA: TGTGCCAGCAGCTTTGGGGGGGGAACAGATACGCAGTATTTT.

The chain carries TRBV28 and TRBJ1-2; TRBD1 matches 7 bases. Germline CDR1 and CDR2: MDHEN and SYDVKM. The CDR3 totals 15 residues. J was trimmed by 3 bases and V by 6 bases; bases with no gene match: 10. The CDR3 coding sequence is TGTGCCAGCAGCCCAGGACAGGTTGGCCACTATGGCTACACCTTC. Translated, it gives CASSPGQVGHYGYTF.

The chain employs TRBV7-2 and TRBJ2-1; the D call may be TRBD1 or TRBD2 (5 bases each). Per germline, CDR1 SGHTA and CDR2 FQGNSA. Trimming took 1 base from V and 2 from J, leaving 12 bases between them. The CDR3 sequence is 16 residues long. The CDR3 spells CASSLVGTGTYNEQFF. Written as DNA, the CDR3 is TGTGCCAGCAGCTTAGTGGGGACCGGGACCTACAATGAGCAGTTCTTC.

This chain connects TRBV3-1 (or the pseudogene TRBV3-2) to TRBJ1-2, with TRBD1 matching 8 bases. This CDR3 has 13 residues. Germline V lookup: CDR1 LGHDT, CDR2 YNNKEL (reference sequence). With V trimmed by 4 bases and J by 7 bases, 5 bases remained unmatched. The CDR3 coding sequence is TGTGCCAGCAGCCGGACAGGGCTTTCTGGCTACACCTTC. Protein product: CASSRTGLSGYTF.

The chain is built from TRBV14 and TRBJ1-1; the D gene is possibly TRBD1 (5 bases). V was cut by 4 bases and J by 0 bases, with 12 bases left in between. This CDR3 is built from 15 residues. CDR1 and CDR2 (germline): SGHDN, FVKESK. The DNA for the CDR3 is TGTGCCAGCAGCCGAGAGACAGACATGAACACTGAAGCTTTCTTT. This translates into CASSRETDMNTEAFF.

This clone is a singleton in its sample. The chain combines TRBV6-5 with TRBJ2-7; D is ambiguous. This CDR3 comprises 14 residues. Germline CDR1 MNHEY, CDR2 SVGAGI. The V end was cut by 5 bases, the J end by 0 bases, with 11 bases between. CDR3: CASSSRGASYEQYF. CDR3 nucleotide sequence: TGTGCCAGCAGTAGTCGAGGAGCCTCCTACGAGCAGTACTTC.